A single sample is the source of the 20 T cell receptor beta chains below, sequenced in a study of cytomegalovirus exposure and HLA in healthy donors. Profiled with immunoSEQ multiplex PCR; TCRdb holds only in-frame clones, not every one. The sample lists 260,000 or so clones, 70% to 90% occurring once. Sequencing used PBMCs. These TCRs come from a young woman in good health and CMV-seronegative.

This chain links TRBV28 with TRBJ2-5, with TRBD1 matching 11 bases. CDR3 size: 14 residues. The V segment lost 5 bases and the J segment 4 bases; nucleotides outside the gene matches: 3. Germline V gene sequence: CDR1 MDHEN, CDR2 SYDVKM. The CDR3 loop reads CASSRTGGAETQYF. As DNA, the CDR3 is TGTGCCAGCAGTCGGACAGGGGGCGCAGAGACCCAGTACTTC.

The V and J genes are TRBV5-6 and TRBJ2-1; 7 bases are a match to TRBD1. With V trimmed by 3 bases and J by 7 bases, 7 bases remained unmatched. This CDR3 is built from 14 residues. Germline CDR1 SGHDT, CDR2 YYEEEE. The CDR3: CASSSTGIGNEQFF. DNA for the CDR3: TGTGCCAGCAGCTCGACAGGGATCGGGAATGAGCAGTTCTTC.

This chain uses TRBV30 with TRBJ2-1; 8 bases agree with TRBD2. V was pared by 2 bases and J by 7 bases, with 7 bases of the junction left unmatched. The CDR3 length is 14 residues. Germline values: CDR1 GTSNPN, CDR2 SVGIG (reference sequence). The CDR3: CAWSPGTSMNEQFF. As DNA, the CDR3 is TGTGCCTGGAGTCCCGGGACTAGTATGAATGAGCAGTTCTTC.

The rearrangement joins TRBV19 to TRBJ2-5; 8 bases agree with TRBD2. CDR1 LNHDA and CDR2 SQIVND come from the germline V gene (reference sequence). Trimming cost V 6 bases and J 5 bases; bases outside gene matches: 11. This CDR3 region has 15 residues. The CDR3 loop reads CASSRLTSDQETQYF. CDR3 DNA: TGTGCCAGTAGCCGATTGACTAGCGATCAGGAGACCCAGTACTTC.

This rearrangement joins TRBV2 to TRBJ1-3; maybe TRBD1 (6 bases). Germline CDR1 reads SNHLY; CDR2 reads FYNNEI. The CDR3 has 16 residues. V was shortened by 8 bases and J by 0 bases, with 17 bases between the two germline ends. The CDR3 is CASSLKGGTSGNTIYF. The CDR3, as DNA: TGTGCCAGCTCCCTAAAAGGGGGAACCTCTGGAAACACCATATATTTT.

This clone appeared once. The chain combines TRBV27 with TRBJ1-1; TRBD1 is a possible D gene (6 bases). V lost 5 bases to trimming and J lost 4 bases, with 17 bases between them. Germline CDR1 reads MNHEY; CDR2 reads SMNVEV (reference sequence). CDR3 size: 15 residues. CDR3 sequence reads: CASSPEQGIFTEAFF. The DNA of the CDR3 is TGTGCCAGCAGTCCCGAACAGGGAATCTTCACTGAAGCTTTCTTT.

The V and J genes are TRBV11-1 and TRBJ2-7, with D possibly being TRBD1 (5 bases). The CDR3 has 13 residues. The germline V and J ends were trimmed by 5 bases and 6 bases, with 14 bases remaining between them. Germline V gives CDR1 SGHAT, CDR2 FQDESV (reference sequence). The CDR3 DNA is TGTGCCAGCAGCCCCCAAGGCCAGGGCGAGCAGTACTTC. Protein sequence: CASSPQGQGEQYF.

V and J are TRBV18 and TRBJ1-4; D is undetermined. V was pared by 3 bases and J by 8 bases, with 13 bases between. Germline V gives CDR1 KGHSH, CDR2 LQKENI. The CDR3 consists of 14 residues. The DNA for the CDR3 is TGTGCCAGCTCACCGAGTACTGTCCGGGAAAAACTGTTTTTT. Translating gives CASSPSTVREKLFF.

The chain links TRBV28 to TRBJ1-5; weak D call: TRBD1 (5 bases). This CDR3 is built from 18 residues. V was pared by 7 bases and J by 2 bases, with 24 bases between. Germline assignment: CDR1 MDHEN and CDR2 SYDVKM. Here the CDR3 DNA reads TGTGCCAGCACTTCAACGGGACTTAACTTAAGGGGCAATCAGCCCCAGCATTTT. This encodes CASTSTGLNLRGNQPQHF.

This chain uses TRBV27 with TRBJ2-7, with 11 bases matching TRBD2. Germline V gene data show CDR1 as MNHEY and CDR2 as SMNVEV (reference sequence). There are 15 residues in the CDR3. V shed 5 bases and J 3 bases; nucleotides not matched to a gene: 6. CDR3 sequence: CASSPAGTSGYEQYF. The CDR3 nucleotides read TGTGCCAGCAGTCCTGCCGGGACTAGCGGCTACGAGCAGTACTTC.

This clone was detected only once. CDR3 amino acids: CASSVEVPNYEQYF. DNA of the CDR3: TGTGCCAGCAGTGTGGAGGTTCCGAACTACGAGCAGTACTTC. The J gene is TRBJ2-7, the V gene TRBV2, with D perhaps TRBD2 (5 bases). The germline V gene has CDR1 SNHLY and CDR2 FYNNEI. V was cut by 4 bases and J by 3 bases, with 13 bases left in between. This CDR3 comprises 14 residues.

The chain joins TRBV5-6 to TRBJ1-2, with 8 nucleotides matching TRBD1. Trimming cost V 6 bases and J 4 bases; bases outside gene matches: 8. The CDR3 spans 14 residues. The germline CDR1 and CDR2 sequences are SGHDT and YYEEEE. The CDR3 region is CASTVRGLTYGYTF. CDR3 bases: TGTGCCAGCACAGTCAGGGGGCTGACCTATGGCTACACCTTC.

This clone appeared a single time. This chain connects TRBV19 to TRBJ1-2, with D perhaps matching TRBD1 (6 bases). Per germline, CDR1 LNHDA and CDR2 SQIVND (reference sequence). This CDR3 spans 13 amino acids. V lost 10 bases and J lost 8, with 20 bases in between. The CDR3, as DNA: TGTGCCATCAAAACAGGGAGTTCGAGCGGCTACACCTTC. It yields the protein CAIKTGSSSGYTF. The variable domain in full, with the rest retrieved from reference TRBV19 and TRBJ1-2, is DGGITQSPKYLFRKEGQNVTLSCEQNLNHDAMYWYRQDPGQGLRLIYYSQIVNDFQKGDIAEGYSVSREKKESFPLTVTSAQKNPTAFYLCAIKTGSSSGYTFGSGTRLTVV.

This rearrangement joins TRBV2 to TRBJ2-7, with 9 bases identical to TRBD1. CDR3 length: 13 residues. Germline CDR1 SNHLY, CDR2 FYNNEI. J lost 9 bases, V lost 7 bases, and 10 bases had no gene match. For the CDR3, the DNA is TGTGCCAGCAAAGGGGACAGGGATTCGGGGCAGTACTTC. Translation: CASKGDRDSGQYF.

The chain is built from TRBV4-1 and TRBJ2-7, with 8 positions matching TRBD2. V lost 3 bases, J lost 0 bases, and 4 bases stayed unmatched. There are 15 residues in the CDR3. Germline loops: CDR1 MGHRA, CDR2 YSYEKL. The CDR3, as DNA: TGCGCCAGCAGCCACCCGGGACTAGTCTCCTACGAGCAGTACTTC. Protein: CASSHPGLVSYEQYF.

The rearrangement links TRBV10-3 to TRBJ2-3, with 8 bases matching TRBD1. J lost 1 base, V lost 0 bases, and 3 bases had no gene match. Germline-derived CDR1 and CDR2 are ENHRY and SYGVKD. The CDR3 sequence is 16 residues long. The CDR3 region is CAISESRGLGTDTQYF. The CDR3 DNA follows: TGTGCCATCAGTGAGTCCAGGGGGCTCGGCACAGATACGCAGTATTTT.

V and J are TRBV11-2 and TRBJ1-2; 7 bases match TRBD1. Per germline, CDR1 SGHAT and CDR2 FQNNGV. After removal of 4 bases from V and 4 bases from J, the junction contained 15 bases not matched to a gene. CDR3 length equals 17 residues. The CDR3 loop is CASSYARGATTPYGYTF. CDR3 DNA: TGTGCCAGCAGCTACGCCAGGGGGGCCACCACCCCCTATGGCTACACCTTC.

The chain combines TRBV20-1 with TRBJ2-5, with D uncertain. With 2 bases removed from V and 5 bases from J, the gap between germline ends came to 3 bases. CDR3 length equals 10 residues. CDR1 DFQATT and CDR2 SNEGSKA come from the germline V gene (reference sequence). CDR3 loop: CSARRETQYF. Here the CDR3 DNA reads TGCAGTGCTAGACGGGAGACCCAGTACTTC.

The chain links TRBV27 to TRBJ1-6; no reliable D call. Germline loops: CDR1 MNHEY, CDR2 SMNVEV (reference sequence). Trimming cost V 3 bases and J 0 bases, with 12 bases left between them. This CDR3 contains 17 residues. CDR3 sequence reads: CASSFGSPGSYNSPLHF. In DNA, the CDR3 is TGTGCCAGCAGTTTTGGGAGCCCCGGCTCCTATAATTCACCCCTCCACTTT.

The table lists this clone with a few counts. The V and J genes are TRBV25-1 and TRBJ2-7; 12 positions agree with TRBD1. The ends lost 2 bases at V and 5 bases at J; junction bases unmatched: 7. CDR1 is MGHDK and CDR2 is SYGVNS in the germline V gene. The CDR3 runs 16 residues. The CDR3 DNA is TGTGCCAGCAGTGAACCCGGGACAGGGGGCATCCACGAGCAGTACTTC. Translation gives CASSEPGTGGIHEQYF.